Detailed here is one TCR beta chain. Antigen specificity is unknown. The sample comes from a study of OX40 agonist ivuxolimab in advanced cancers. Whole-study context: Among those enrolled, mean age was 60 years (range 23 to 79) and 70% to 85% were male. Study results and limitations: Several nonresponders also turned out to have low normalized T-cell clonal expansion. The mean number of expanded clones was higher in CD8+ T cells than in CD4+.

No patient had autoimmune disease or received systemic immunosuppression. Germline trimming cut 6 bases from V and 4 bases from J; bases unmatched to any gene: 7. The CDR3 loop spans 14 amino acids. Germline V gene lookup returns CDR1 MDHEN and CDR2 SYDVKM. Libraries were prepared by immunoSEQ multiplex PCR; TCRdb keeps only in-frame clonotypes and omits some of them. This table holds some 130,000 clones, approximately 94% found once. The origin of this receptor is an adult with an advanced solid tumor such as melanoma, head and neck, liver or kidney cancer. The gene calls are TRBV28 and TRBJ2-5; 8 nucleotides line up with TRBD2. Here the sequenced sample was CD4+ or CD8+ T cells sorted from blood, taken in a trial of the OX40 agonist ivuxolimab. Written as DNA, the CDR3 is TGTGCCAGCAGCCGGGGGGGGCGCAGAGAGACCCAGTACTTC. This codes for CASSRGGRRETQYF.